A selection of T cell receptor beta chains follows, all from one sample in a study of blood T cell repertoires in COVID-19. Profiled with immunoSEQ multiplex PCR; TCRdb holds only in-frame clones, not every one. The table includes about 160,000 clones, about 92% detected once. The sample consisted of peripheral blood. These receptors all stem from a man aged 60 to 75 with active or convalescent COVID-19. CDR3s include the opening cysteine and the closing phenylalanine or tryptophan. D genes are given only for firm matches. Some rows have no size entry. The others give once, few or many, or a class for an expanded clone.

>TRBV4-1|-|TRBJ2-7|-
CASSLGGTSSYEQYF
TGCGCCAGCAGCCTAGGCGGCACTTCGTCCTACGAGCAGTACTTC
>TRBV19|TRBD2|TRBJ2-3|-
CATGLLADLTDTQYF
TGTGCCACCGGATTACTAGCGGACCTCACAGATACGCAGTATTTT
>TRBV7-2|-|TRBJ2-1|-
CASSLRLSRSSYNEQFF
TGTGCCAGCAGCTTAAGACTATCTCGGAGCTCCTACAATGAGCAGTTCTTC
>TRBV5-1|TRBD1|TRBJ2-1|-
CASSLAGTGTYNEQFF
TGCGCCAGCAGCCTAGCCGGGACAGGGACCTACAATGAGCAGTTCTTC
>TRBV5-1|-|TRBJ1-6|-
CASSFQQASSYNSPLHF
TGCGCCAGCAGCTTCCAACAGGCCAGCTCCTATAATTCACCCCTCCACTTT
>TRBV7-9|TRBD1|TRBJ1-6|-
CASSFGTGPLDPLHF
TGTGCCAGCAGCTTCGGGACAGGTCCTTTGGATCCCCTCCACTTT
>TRBV6-5|-|TRBJ1-4|-
CASSYSGREEEKLFF
TGTGCCAGCAGTTACTCAGGCAGGGAAGAGGAAAAACTGTTTTTT
>TRBV9|TRBD1|TRBJ1-6|-
CASSERQGWTGGPLHF
TGTGCCAGCAGCGAGCGACAGGGGTGGACGGGCGGACCCCTCCACTTT
>TRBV6-2/TRBV6-3|TRBD1|TRBJ2-1|-
CASSRGTGGPNEQFF
TGTGCCAGCAGTCGCGGGACAGGGGGCCCCAATGAGCAGTTCTTC
>TRBV3-1/TRBV3-2|TRBD1|TRBJ1-2|-
CASSQPGGFLANYGYTF
TGTGCCAGCAGCCAGCCAGGGGGGTTCCTAGCTAACTATGGCTACACCTTC
>TRBV28|-|TRBJ2-7|few
CASEPGEIRYEQYF
TGTGCCAGCGAGCCGGGGGAAATTCGCTACGAGCAGTACTTC
>TRBV28|-|TRBJ1-1|-
CASSTTEVNTEAFF
TGTGCCAGCAGTACGACAGAAGTGAACACTGAAGCTTTCTTT
>TRBV18|-|TRBJ2-2|-
CASSPLAENTGELFF
TGTGCCAGCTCACCACTAGCGGAGAACACCGGGGAGCTGTTTTTT
>TRBV27|-|TRBJ2-7|-
CASSAGQSYEQYF
TGTGCCAGCAGTGCGGGACAGTCCTACGAGCAGTACTTC
>TRBV2|TRBD2|TRBJ2-1|once
CASRGTSPYNEQFF
TGTGCCAGCAGAGGGACTAGCCCCTACAATGAGCAGTTCTTC
>TRBV9|-|TRBJ2-5|-
CASSVGNGVLETQYF
TGTGCCAGCAGCGTAGGTAACGGGGTGTTGGAGACCCAGTACTTC
>TRBV7-6|-|TRBJ2-6|-
CASSLALTGYGANVLTF
TGTGCCAGCAGCTTAGCACTGACAGGTTACGGGGCCAACGTCCTGACTTTC
>TRBV5-1|TRBD2|TRBJ2-5|once
CASSLGGLAGGQETQYF
TGCGCCAGCAGCTTGGGGGGCCTGGCGGGAGGCCAAGAGACCCAGTACTTC
>TRBV7-9|-|TRBJ1-1|-
CASSLASADTEAFF
TGTGCCAGCAGCTTAGCTAGCGCAGACACTGAAGCTTTCTTT
>TRBV27|TRBD2|TRBJ2-7|-
CASSSEAGTSSYEQYF
TGTGCCAGCAGTTCGGAGGCCGGGACTAGCTCATACGAGCAGTACTTC
>TRBV4-2|TRBD2|TRBJ2-3|-
CASSRKTSGGTDTQYF
TGTGCCAGCAGCCGTAAAACTAGCGGGGGAACAGATACGCAGTATTTT
>TRBV15|-|TRBJ1-6|-
CATSRADSPLHF
TGTGCCACCAGCAGAGCCGATTCACCCCTCCACTTT
>TRBV3-1/TRBV3-2|-|TRBJ2-5|-
CASSQDREDWEIQYF
TGTGCCAGCAGCCAAGACAGGGAGGATTGGGAGATCCAGTACTTC
>TRBV27|TRBD2|TRBJ2-3|-
CASSLLAGGVGSTQYF
TGTGCCAGCAGTTTATTAGCGGGAGGGGTCGGTAGTACGCAGTATTTT
>TRBV4-2|TRBD2|TRBJ2-3|-
CASSQDVAGSSSGSTDTQYF
TGTGCCAGCAGCCAAGATGTGGCAGGGAGTTCTAGCGGTAGCACAGATACGCAGTATTTT
>TRBV6-5|TRBD1|TRBJ2-7|-
CASSRQGPYEQYF
TGTGCCAGCAGCCGACAGGGGCCCTACGAGCAGTACTTC
>TRBV15|-|TRBJ2-1|-
CATSRDRQYDNEQFF
TGTGCCACCAGCAGAGATAGACAGTACGACAATGAGCAGTTCTTC
>TRBV27|TRBD1|TRBJ1-6|-
CASSFDRGDTPLHF
TGTGCCAGCAGTTTTGACAGGGGGGATACACCCCTCCACTTT
>TRBV9|-|TRBJ2-2|-
CASSATGNTGELFF
TGTGCCAGCAGCGCTACCGGGAACACCGGGGAGCTGTTTTTT
>TRBV18|-|TRBJ1-5|once
CASSPDMSSNQPQHF
TGTGCCAGCTCACCAGACATGTCGAGCAATCAGCCCCAGCATTTT
>TRBV27|-|TRBJ1-2|-
CASSWAGAASYGYTF
TGTGCCAGCAGTTGGGCGGGGGCGGCTAGCTATGGCTACACCTTC
>TRBV5-1|TRBD2|TRBJ2-7|-
CASSLERGVSSYEQYF
TGCGCCAGCAGCTTGGAGCGGGGGGTGAGCTCCTACGAGCAGTACTTC
>TRBV5-1|-|TRBJ1-5|-
CASSLDQSQPQHF
TGCGCCAGCAGCTTGGATCAGTCTCAGCCCCAGCATTTT
>TRBV12-5|-|TRBJ2-3|-
CASGASATDTQYF
TGTGCTAGTGGTGCTAGTGCCACAGATACGCAGTATTTT
>TRBV5-4|-|TRBJ1-2|-
CASSLQGPDYGYTF
TGTGCCAGCAGCCTACAGGGCCCCGACTATGGCTACACCTTC
>TRBV29-1|-|TRBJ1-1|-
CSVDRTAPREAFF
TGCAGCGTTGACCGGACAGCCCCCAGGGAAGCTTTCTTT